The 7 T cell receptor beta chains below were found in one sample sequenced in a study of cytomegalovirus exposure and HLA in healthy donors. PCR amplification relied on 60 Vbeta primers (plus 13 Jbeta primers). Profiling relied on immunoSEQ multiplex PCR, and the TCRdb table lists in-frame clones only, not all of them. The data contain over 95,000 clones, under 90% of them singletons. Sequenced input: PBMCs. The receptors were gathered from a woman between 18 and 29 years old in good health and CMV-seronegative.

The rearrangement links TRBV4-1 to TRBJ2-5; 7 nucleotides align to TRBD2. This CDR3 is built from 16 residues. Germline V lookup: CDR1 MGHRA, CDR2 YSYEKL. The junction had 7 bases not matched to a gene; V was cut back by 1 base and J by 2 bases. CDR3 coding DNA: TGCGCCAGCAGCCAAGTGAGGGGACTACCACAAGAGACCCAGTACTTC. The encoded protein is CASSQVRGLPQETQYF.

This chain connects TRBV19 to TRBJ1-5; no firm D call. The CDR3 consists of 14 residues. With 5 bases removed from V and 2 bases from J, the gap between germline ends came to 10 bases. CDR1 is LNHDA and CDR2 is SQIVND in the germline V gene (reference sequence). The CDR3 DNA sequence: TGTGCCAGTAGTGCCAATCAGGGCAATCAGCCCCAGCATTTT. Its translation: CASSANQGNQPQHF.

The chain combines TRBV7-9 with TRBJ2-7, with 13 nucleotides matching TRBD2. The trim removed 5 bases at V and 5 bases at J, leaving 3 bases unmatched. Germline CDR1 SEHNR, CDR2 FQNEAQ (reference sequence). The CDR3 contains 14 residues. As DNA, the CDR3 is TGTGCCAGCAGCGAGGGACTAGCGGGGAACGAGCAGTACGTC. Encoded protein: CASSEGLAGNEQYV.

The chain couples TRBV13 to TRBJ2-5; 12 nucleotides match TRBD1. CDR1 is PRHDT, CDR2 FYEKMQ, per germline (reference sequence). V was pared by 4 bases and J by 5 bases, with 8 bases of the junction left unmatched. CDR3 length equals 16 residues. CDR3 residues: CASSSSGQGAGETQYF. CDR3 DNA sequence: TGTGCCAGCAGCTCCTCGGGACAGGGGGCGGGGGAGACCCAGTACTTC.

J is TRBJ1-1 and V is TRBV6-1; possible D gene TRBD1, 6 bases. CDR1 is MNHNS, CDR2 SASEGT, per germline. This CDR3 region has 15 residues. V dropped 5 bases and J dropped 1 base, with 14 bases sitting between them. CDR3 DNA: TGTGCCAGCAGTCGAGACAGGTGGGGGAACACTGAAGCTTTCTTT. It encodes CASSRDRWGNTEAFF.

J is TRBJ2-1 and V is TRBV5-1; D might be TRBD2 (6 bases). Trimming took off 0 bases at V and 7 bases at J, with 20 bases between the two ends. The CDR3 runs 17 residues. Germline V gene lookup returns CDR1 SGHRS and CDR2 YFSETQ. The CDR3 loop reads CASSLGLTSSIRNEQFF. CDR3 nucleotides: TGCGCCAGCAGCTTGGGACTTACTAGCTCAATTAGGAATGAGCAGTTCTTC.

About this clone itself: The same CDR3 also results from other DNA sequences found in this sample. V is TRBV28 and J is TRBJ2-7; D is undetermined. Deletions cut 2 bases from V and 2 bases from J, with 10 bases between. This CDR3 region has 14 residues. Germline lookup yields CDR1 MDHEN and CDR2 SYDVKM. The chain's CDR3 is CASSLAVLTYEQYF. CDR3 nucleotide sequence: TGTGCCAGCAGTTTAGCAGTGTTAACCTACGAGCAGTACTTC.